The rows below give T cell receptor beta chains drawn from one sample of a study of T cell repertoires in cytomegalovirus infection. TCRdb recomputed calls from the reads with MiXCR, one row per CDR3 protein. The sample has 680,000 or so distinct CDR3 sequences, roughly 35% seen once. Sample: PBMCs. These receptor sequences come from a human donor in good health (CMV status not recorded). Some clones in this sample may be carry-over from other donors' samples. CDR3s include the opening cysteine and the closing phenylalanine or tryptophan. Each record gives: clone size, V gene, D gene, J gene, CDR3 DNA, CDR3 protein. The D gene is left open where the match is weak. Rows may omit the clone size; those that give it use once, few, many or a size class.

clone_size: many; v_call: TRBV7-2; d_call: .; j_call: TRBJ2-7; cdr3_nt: TGTGCCAGCAGCCAAATAGACAAGAGCTCCTACGAGCAGTACTTC; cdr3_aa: CASSQIDKSSYEQYF
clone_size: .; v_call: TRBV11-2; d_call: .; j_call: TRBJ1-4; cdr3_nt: TGTGCCAGCAGCTTAGGGAGGGGCAGCGATGAAAAACTGTTTTTT; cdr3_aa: CASSLGRGSDEKLFF
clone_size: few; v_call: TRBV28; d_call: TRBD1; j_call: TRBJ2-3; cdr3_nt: TGTGCCAGCAGTTTGCTTAACAGGGGGCTGACAGATACGCAGTATTTT; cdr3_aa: CASSLLNRGLTDTQYF
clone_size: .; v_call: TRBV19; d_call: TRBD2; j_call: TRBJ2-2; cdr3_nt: TGTGCCAGTAGTATAGAGGTACTAGCGGGGGCTATCCCCGGGGAGCTGTTTTTT; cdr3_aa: CASSIEVLAGAIPGELFF
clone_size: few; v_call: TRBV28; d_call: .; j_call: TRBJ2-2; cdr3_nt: TGTGCCAGCGCGTACACCGGGGAGCTGTTTTTT; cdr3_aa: CASAYTGELFF
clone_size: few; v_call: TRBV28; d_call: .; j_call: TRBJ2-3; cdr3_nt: TGTGCCAGCAGGGAAGAGGGAACAGATACGCAGTATTTT; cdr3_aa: CASREEGTDTQYF
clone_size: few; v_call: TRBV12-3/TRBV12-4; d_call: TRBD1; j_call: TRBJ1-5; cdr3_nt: TGTGCCAGCAGTTGGGACAGGAACGATCAGCCCCAGCATTTT; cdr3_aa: CASSWDRNDQPQHF
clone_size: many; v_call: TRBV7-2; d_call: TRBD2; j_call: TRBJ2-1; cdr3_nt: TGTGCCAGCAGCTTAGGACGGACTAGATCCAATGAGCAGTTCTTC; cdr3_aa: CASSLGRTRSNEQFF
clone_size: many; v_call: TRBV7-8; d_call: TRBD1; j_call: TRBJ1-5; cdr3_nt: TGTGCCAGCAGCTTACTAGGACAGGGAAGGGAGCCCCAGCATTTT; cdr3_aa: CASSLLGQGREPQHF
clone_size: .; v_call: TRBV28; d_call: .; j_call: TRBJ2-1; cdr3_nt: TGTGCCAGCAGTCTACTAGAAGTCGGCTACAATGAGCAGTTCTTC; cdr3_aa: CASSLLEVGYNEQFF
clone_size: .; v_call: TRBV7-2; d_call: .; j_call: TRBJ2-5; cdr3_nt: TGTGCCAGCAGCCCCCCGGGTATAAGGGAGCAGACCCAGTACTTC; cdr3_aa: CASSPPGIREQTQYF
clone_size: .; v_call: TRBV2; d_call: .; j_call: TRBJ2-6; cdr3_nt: TGTGCCAGCCCCGTCGAGAGGCAGGGGGCCAACGTCCTGACTTTC; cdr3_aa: CASPVERQGANVLTF
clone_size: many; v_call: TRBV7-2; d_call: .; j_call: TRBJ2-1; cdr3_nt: TGTGCCAGCAGCCACGGGAGCGGTCGCGACGTTAACAATGAGCAGTTCTTC; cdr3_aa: CASSHGSGRDVNNEQFF
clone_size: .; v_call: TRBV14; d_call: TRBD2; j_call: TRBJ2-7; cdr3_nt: TGTGCCAGCAGCCCCTTTTCCGGGACTAGCGGGAGATTATACGAGCAGTACTTC; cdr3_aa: CASSPFSGTSGRLYEQYF
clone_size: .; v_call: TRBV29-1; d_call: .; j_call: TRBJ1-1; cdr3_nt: TGCAGCATACAAAGGAGGGGAGGGATCACTGAAGCTTTCTTT; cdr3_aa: CSIQRRGGITEAFF
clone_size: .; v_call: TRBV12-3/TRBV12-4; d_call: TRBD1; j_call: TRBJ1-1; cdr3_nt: TGTGCCAGCAGTTCCCCCCGCAGGGGGCTTTCCCCGAACACTGAAGCTTTCTTT; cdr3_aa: CASSSPRRGLSPNTEAFF
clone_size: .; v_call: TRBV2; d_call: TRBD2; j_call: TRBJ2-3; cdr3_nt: TGTGCCAGCAGTGTAGGCGGGGGGGCCGCGGATACGCAGTATTTT; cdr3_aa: CASSVGGGAADTQYF
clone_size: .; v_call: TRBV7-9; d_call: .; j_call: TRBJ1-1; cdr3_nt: TGTGCCAGCAGCTTAGGGGGTGCGGATGAAGCTTTCTTT; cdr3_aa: CASSLGGADEAFF
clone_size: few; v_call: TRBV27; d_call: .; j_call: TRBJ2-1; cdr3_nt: TGTGCCAGCAAATTAGGCTCCTACAATGAGCAGTTCTTC; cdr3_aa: CASKLGSYNEQFF
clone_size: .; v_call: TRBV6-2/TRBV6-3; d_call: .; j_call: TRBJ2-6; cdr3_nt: TGTGCCAGCAGTATTAATGAGATATCTGGGGCCAACGTCCTGACTTTC; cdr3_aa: CASSINEISGANVLTF
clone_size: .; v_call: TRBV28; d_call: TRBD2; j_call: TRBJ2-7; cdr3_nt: TGTGCCAGCAGTTTAACGGGAGGGCCTGCCTACGAGCAGTACTTC; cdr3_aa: CASSLTGGPAYEQYF
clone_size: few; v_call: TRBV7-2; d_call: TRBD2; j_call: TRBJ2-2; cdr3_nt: TGTGCCAGCAGCTTAGAGGTGATCGGACTAGGATTTCCCGGGGAGCTGTTTTTT; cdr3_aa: CASSLEVIGLGFPGELFF
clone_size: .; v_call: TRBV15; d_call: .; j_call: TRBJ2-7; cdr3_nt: TGTGCCACCAGCAGACTCTTGGGCTACGAGCAGTACTTC; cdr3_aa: CATSRLLGYEQYF
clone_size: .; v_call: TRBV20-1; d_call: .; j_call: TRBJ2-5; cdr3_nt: TGCAGTGCTAGGGTGCCAGGGGGGAAAGAGACCCAGTACTTC; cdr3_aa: CSARVPGGKETQYF
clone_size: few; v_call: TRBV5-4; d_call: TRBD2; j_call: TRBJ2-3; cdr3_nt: TGTGCCAGCAGCTTGAAGCGGGAACTCACAGATACGCAGTATTTT; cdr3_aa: CASSLKRELTDTQYF
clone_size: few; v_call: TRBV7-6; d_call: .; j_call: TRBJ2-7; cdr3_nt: TGTGCCAGCAGCAGCTCCAAGACTCAGGGTCGCGGCGAGCAGTACTTC; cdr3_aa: CASSSSKTQGRGEQYF
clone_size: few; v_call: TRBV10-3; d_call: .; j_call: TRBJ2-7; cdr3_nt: TGTGCCATCAAGCCTGCGGGTGGTGACGAGCAGTACTTC; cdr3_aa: CAIKPAGGDEQYF
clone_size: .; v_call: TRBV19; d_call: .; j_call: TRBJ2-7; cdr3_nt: TGTGCCAGTAGACAGTCACGCGGAATAACCTACGAGCAGTACTTC; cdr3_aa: CASRQSRGITYEQYF
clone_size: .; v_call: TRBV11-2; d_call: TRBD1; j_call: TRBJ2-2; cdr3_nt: TGTGCCAGCAGCTTACGGGACAGAGGGTTTGGTGACACCGGGGAGCTGTTTTTT; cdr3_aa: CASSLRDRGFGDTGELFF
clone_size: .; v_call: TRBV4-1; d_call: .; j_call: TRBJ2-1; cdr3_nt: TGCGCCAGCAGCCAAGAGGCGGGTCTCGTTTCCAATGAGCAGTTCTTC; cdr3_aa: CASSQEAGLVSNEQFF
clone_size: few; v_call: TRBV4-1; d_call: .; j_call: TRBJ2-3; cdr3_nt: TGCGCCTCGGCAGGGGCTATCGGCCCAGATACGCAGTATTTT; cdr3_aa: CASAGAIGPDTQYF
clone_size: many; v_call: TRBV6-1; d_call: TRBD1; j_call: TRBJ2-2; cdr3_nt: TGTGCCAGCTGGGGACAGACGAACACCGGGGAGCTGTTTTTT; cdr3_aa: CASWGQTNTGELFF
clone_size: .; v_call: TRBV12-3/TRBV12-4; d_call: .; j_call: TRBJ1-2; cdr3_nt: TGTGCCAGCAGTTTATTCCGGGCCCCTAACACCTTC; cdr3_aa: CASSLFRAPNTF
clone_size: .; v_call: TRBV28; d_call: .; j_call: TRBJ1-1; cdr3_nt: TGTGCCAGCAGCCCTAGCCCTTCCACTGAAGCTTTCTTT; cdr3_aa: CASSPSPSTEAFF
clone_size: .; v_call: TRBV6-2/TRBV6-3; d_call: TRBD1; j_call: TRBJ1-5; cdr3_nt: TGTGCCAGCAGTTACCACGGGATAACGACAGGGAGCCAGCCCCAGCATTTT; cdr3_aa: CASSYHGITTGSQPQHF
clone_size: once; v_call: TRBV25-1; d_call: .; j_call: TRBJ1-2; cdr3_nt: TGTGCCAGCAGTGAAAGTCCCGTAGGGGGAAGCCATGGCTACACCTTC; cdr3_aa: CASSESPVGGSHGYTF
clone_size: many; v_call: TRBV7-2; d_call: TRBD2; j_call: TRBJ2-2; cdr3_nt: TGTGCCAGCAGGCGCGGGGGGACGAACACCGGGGAGCTGTTTTTT; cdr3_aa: CASRRGGTNTGELFF
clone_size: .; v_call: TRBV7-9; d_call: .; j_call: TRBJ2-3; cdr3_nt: TGTGCCAGCAGTGATGCGCCGGGGGGCAGGGGCACAGATACGCAGTATTTT; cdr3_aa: CASSDAPGGRGTDTQYF
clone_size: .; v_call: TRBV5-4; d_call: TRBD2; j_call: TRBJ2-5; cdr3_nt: TGTGCCAGCAGCTTACTCGGGGGGGGGTTTGGGACCCAGTACTTC; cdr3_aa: CASSLLGGGFGTQYF
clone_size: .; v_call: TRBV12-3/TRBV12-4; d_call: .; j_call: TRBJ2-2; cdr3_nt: TGTGCCAGCCGTTTACCCATCGGGACTCAGGGCGACACCGGGGAGCTGTTTTTT; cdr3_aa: CASRLPIGTQGDTGELFF
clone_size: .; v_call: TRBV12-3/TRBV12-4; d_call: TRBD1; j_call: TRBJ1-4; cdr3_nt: TGTGCCAGCAGTAACAGGGGGCGGGAAAAACTGTTTTTT; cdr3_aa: CASSNRGREKLFF
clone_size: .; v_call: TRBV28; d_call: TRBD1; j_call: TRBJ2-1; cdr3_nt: TGTGCCAGCAGAGCCCCCGGGACAGGGATCCATGAGCAGTTCTTC; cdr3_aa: CASRAPGTGIHEQFF
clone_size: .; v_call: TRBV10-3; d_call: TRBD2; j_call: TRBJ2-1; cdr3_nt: TGTGCCATCAGACTAGCGGGGGGGTACAATGAGCAGTTCTTC; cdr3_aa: CAIRLAGGYNEQFF
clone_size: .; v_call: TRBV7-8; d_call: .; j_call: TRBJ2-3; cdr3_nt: TGTGCCAGCAGACCTACCAACAGTGGCACAGATACGCAGTATTTT; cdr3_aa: CASRPTNSGTDTQYF
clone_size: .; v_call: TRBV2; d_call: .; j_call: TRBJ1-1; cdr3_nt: TGTGCCAGCATGACGAACACTGAAGCTTTCTTT; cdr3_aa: CASMTNTEAFF
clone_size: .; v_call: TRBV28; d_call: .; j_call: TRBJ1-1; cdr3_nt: TGTGCCAGCAGTTTACCCAACAGGTACACTGAAGCTTTCTTT; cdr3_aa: CASSLPNRYTEAFF
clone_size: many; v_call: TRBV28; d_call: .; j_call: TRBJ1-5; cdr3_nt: TGTGCCAGCAGCACGGGGGGCAATCAGCCCCAGCATTTT; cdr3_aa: CASSTGGNQPQHF
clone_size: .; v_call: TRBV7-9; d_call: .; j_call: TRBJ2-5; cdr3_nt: TGTGCCAGCAGCTCCAGGAGGGTATCCCAAGAGACCCAGTACTTC; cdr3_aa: CASSSRRVSQETQYF
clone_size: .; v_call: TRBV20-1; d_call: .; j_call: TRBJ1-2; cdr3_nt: TGCAGTGCTAGAGTGGGTGGAGGGGCCAGCTTCTATGGCTACACCTTC; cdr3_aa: CSARVGGGASFYGYTF
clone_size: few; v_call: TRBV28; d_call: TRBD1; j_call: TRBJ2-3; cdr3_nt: TGTGCCAGCAGTTTACCTGGGACAGTCACAGATACGCAGTATTTT; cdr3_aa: CASSLPGTVTDTQYF
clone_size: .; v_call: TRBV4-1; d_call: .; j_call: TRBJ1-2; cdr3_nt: TGCGCCAGCAGCCAAGCCCGTACAGGGTTGGGCCCTAACTATGGCTACACCTTC; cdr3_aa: CASSQARTGLGPNYGYTF
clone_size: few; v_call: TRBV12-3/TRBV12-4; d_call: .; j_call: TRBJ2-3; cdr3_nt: TGTGCCAGCAGTTTTACTGGGTGGTACACAGATACGCAGTATTTT; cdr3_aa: CASSFTGWYTDTQYF
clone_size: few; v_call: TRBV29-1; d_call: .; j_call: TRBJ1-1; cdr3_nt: TGCAGCGTCTTAAAAGGTATTGAAGCTTTCTTT; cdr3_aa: CSVLKGIEAFF